This TCR beta chain derives from a study of T cells after yellow fever vaccination. Comments on this clonotype: Antigen: not known.

V was cut by 3 bases and J by 4 bases, with 19 bases left in between. Per germline, CDR1 SGHNT and CDR2 YYREEE (reference sequence). The CDR3 sequence is 16 residues long. Study observations and caveats: Only a small proportion of the clonotypes turned up in both the CD4 and the CD8 compartments, likely arising from convergent recombination. Subsequent booster samples again held most clones from primary vaccination (just under 98% CD4, 85% to 90% CD8).

UMIs were added to TCR cDNA along with a universal primer site when it was made by 5'RACE template switching. Using its own MiXCR run on the 5' RACE reads, TCRdb lists one record per CDR3 protein. The sample lists 550,000 to 750,000 distinct CDR3 sequences; roughly 14% were seen once. This sample comprised PBMCs, obtained on the day of the yellow fever booster vaccination. The TCR comes from a man aged 25-40 years who received the YFV17D yellow fever vaccine. The chain employs TRBV5-4 and TRBJ1-1; D gene ambiguous. The CDR3 spells CASSSPETQFFTEAFF. The CDR3 DNA follows: TGTGCCAGCAGCTCACCTGAGACCCAGTTTTTCACTGAAGCTTTCTTT.